These 9 T cell receptor beta chains came from one sample sequenced in a study of molecular identifiers for immune sequencing clone quantification. TCRdb fed the PCR reads into MiXCR, producing one record per CDR3 protein. The data contain approximately 630,000 distinct CDR3 sequences, roughly 25% of them seen just once; the ten biggest clones take up about 0.78%. The sequenced sample consisted of naive CD8+ T cells from blood, with Jurkat cell RNA spiked in. Subset in this sample: FACS-sorted CD8+CD4-CCR7+CD45RA+ naive T cells. Receptors were obtained from a human donor in good health. Some libraries in this study had Jurkat cell RNA spiked in.

Comment on this clonotype: A much larger clone lies one base from this, so it may be a read error. This chain uses TRBV9 with TRBJ2-2; TRBD2 might be the D (5 bases). The CDR3 is 14 amino acids. Germline lookup yields CDR1 SGDLS and CDR2 YYNGEE. The CDR3 DNA reads TGTGCCAGCAGTGACGGAGGATTCCCCGGGGAGCTGATTTTT. Its protein product is CASSDGGFPGELIF. Together with reference TRBV9 and TRBJ2-2, the CDR3 gives the full variable domain: DSGVTQTPKHLITATGQRVTLRCSPRSGDLSVYWYQQSLDQGLQFLIQYYNGEERAKGNILERFSAQQFPDLHSELNLSSLELGDSALYFCASSDGGFPGELIFGEGSRLTVL.

The V and J genes are TRBV4-3 and TRBJ2-7; a weak D match, TRBD2 (5 bases). In germline, CDR1 is LGHNA, CDR2 YSLEER. This CDR3 is built from 15 residues. The ends were cut back, 4 bases at V and 3 bases at J, with 16 bases in the middle. CDR3 residues: CASSLKRAEHYEQYF. DNA for the CDR3: TGCGCCAGCAGCCTTAAACGAGCGGAACACTACGAGCAGTACTTC.

The rearrangement links TRBV11-2 to TRBJ2-7; 9 positions match TRBD1. CDR1 SGHAT and CDR2 FQNNGV come from the germline V gene. The CDR3 is 15 amino acids. The V and J ends lost 5 bases and 4 bases, in that order; junction bases with no gene match: 9. The CDR3 sequence: CASSQSGTGRYEQYF. In DNA, the CDR3 is TGTGCCAGCAGCCAATCCGGGACAGGGAGATACGAGCAGTACTTC. The full variable domain, in which reference TRBV11-2 and TRBJ2-7 provide the parts outside the CDR3, is EAGVAQSPRYKIIEKRQSVAFWCNPISGHATLYWYQQILGQGPKLLIQFQNNGVVDDSQLPKDRFSAERLKGVDSTLKIQPAKLEDSAVYLCASSQSGTGRYEQYFGPGTRLTVT.

This clonotype has more than one count but fewer than ten. V and J are TRBV27 and TRBJ1-2; no clear D gene. V dropped 3 bases and J dropped 4 bases, with 18 bases sitting between them. Germline lookup yields CDR1 MNHEY and CDR2 SMNVEV (reference sequence). The CDR3 sequence is 16 residues long. The CDR3 reads CASSFAWSLVGYGYTF. The CDR3 DNA sequence: TGTGCCAGCAGTTTTGCCTGGTCCCTGGTTGGCTATGGCTACACCTTC.

Only a few counts were recorded for this clonotype. This chain uses TRBV4-3 with TRBJ2-7; D possibly uses TRBD1 or TRBD2 (5 bases each). CDR3 length: 15 residues. The V and J ends lost 1 base and 4 bases respectively, with 14 bases between them. Germline values: CDR1 LGHNA, CDR2 YSLEER. CDR3 region: CASSQGSGRVYEQYF. The CDR3 region has the DNA TGCGCCAGCAGCCAAGGATCGGGGCGTGTGTACGAGCAGTACTTC.

This clonotype was counted at least ten times. The chain couples TRBV2 to TRBJ1-2, with D possibly TRBD1 on 6 matching bases. CDR3 size: 15 residues. CDR1 and CDR2 (germline): SNHLY, FYNNEI. The germline V and J ends were trimmed by 4 bases and 4 bases, with 16 bases remaining between them. Here the CDR3 reads CASSVEDRTFYGYTF. As DNA, the CDR3 is TGTGCCAGCAGTGTTGAGGACAGAACCTTCTATGGCTACACCTTC.

Of note for this clonotype: A much larger clone sits a single nucleotide away, making a read error possible. The rearrangement links TRBV12-5 to TRBJ2-5, with 7 bases aligning to TRBD2. CDR3 length: 15 amino acids. Per germline, CDR1 LGHNT and CDR2 FRNRAP. The CDR3 sequence: CASRLVPGGQETQYF. CDR3 in DNA: TGTGCTAGTCGTTTGGTACCCGGGGGGCAAGAGACCCAGTACTTC.

Turning to this clonotype: This could be a read error, since a much larger clone is one nucleotide away. The chain combines TRBV5-6 with TRBJ1-4, with D possibly being TRBD1 (5 bases). The CDR3 consists of 14 residues. Germline values: CDR1 SGHDT, CDR2 YYEEEE. This CDR3 reads CASSQIGGDEKLLF. The CDR3 coding sequence is TGTGCCAGCAGCCAGATTGGGGGGGATGAAAAACTGCTTTTT.

A few counts support this clonotype. The chain uses TRBV11-2 and TRBJ2-7; TRBD2 aligns across 14 bases. Germline V CDR1 and CDR2: SGHAT, FQNNGV. CDR3 length: 16 residues. V gave up 4 bases and J gave up 3 bases; unmatched junction bases: 5. The CDR3 loop reads CASSWTSGGTGYEQYF. CDR3 in DNA: TGTGCCAGCAGCTGGACTAGCGGGGGGACGGGCTACGAGCAGTACTTC.